This T cell receptor beta chain was documented in a study of blood T cell repertoires in COVID-19. At the level of the study: Acute and convalescent COVID-19 specimens originated in the United States, Italy and Spain.

Sequencing was performed with immunoSEQ multiplex PCR; in TCRdb, only in-frame clones are kept and a portion is missing. The sample has around 320,000 clones, around 87% seen once; the top ten hold roughly 2.1%. V dropped 4 bases and J dropped 2 bases, with 5 bases sitting between them. The CDR3 runs to 13 residues. The sequenced material came from peripheral blood. The rearrangement links TRBV12-3 or TRBV12-4 to TRBJ2-2, with D unresolved. This TCR was sampled from a man between 18 and 35 years old with active or convalescent COVID-19. This chain's CDR3 is CASSSVNTGELFF. In DNA form, the CDR3 reads TGTGCCAGCAGTTCGGTAAACACCGGGGAGCTGTTTTTT.